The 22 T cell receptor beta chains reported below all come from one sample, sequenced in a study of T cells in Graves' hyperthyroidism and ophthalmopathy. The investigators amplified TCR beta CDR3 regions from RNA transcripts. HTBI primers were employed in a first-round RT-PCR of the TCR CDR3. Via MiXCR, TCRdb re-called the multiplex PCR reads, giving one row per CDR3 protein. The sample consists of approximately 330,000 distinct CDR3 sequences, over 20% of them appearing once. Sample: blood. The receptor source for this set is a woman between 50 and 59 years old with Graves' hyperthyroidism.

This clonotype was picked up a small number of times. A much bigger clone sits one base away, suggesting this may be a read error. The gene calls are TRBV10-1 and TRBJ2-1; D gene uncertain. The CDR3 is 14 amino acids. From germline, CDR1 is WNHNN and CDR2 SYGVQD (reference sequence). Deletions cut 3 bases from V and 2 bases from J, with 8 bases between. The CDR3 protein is CASSERSPYNEQFF. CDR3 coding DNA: TGCGCCAGCAGTGAAAGGAGCCCCTACAATGAGCAGTTCTTC.

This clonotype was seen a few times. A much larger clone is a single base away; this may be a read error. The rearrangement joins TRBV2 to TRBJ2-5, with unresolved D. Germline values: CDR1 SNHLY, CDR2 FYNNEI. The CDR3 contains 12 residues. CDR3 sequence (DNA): TGTGCCAGCAGTGCGCAGCAAGATACCCAGTACTTC. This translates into CASSAQQDTQYF.

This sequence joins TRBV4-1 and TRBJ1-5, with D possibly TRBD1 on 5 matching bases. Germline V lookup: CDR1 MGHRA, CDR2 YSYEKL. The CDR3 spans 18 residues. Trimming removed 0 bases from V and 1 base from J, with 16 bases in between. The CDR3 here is CASSQDPSGPGSNQPQHF. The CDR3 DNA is TGCGCCAGCAGCCAAGACCCTTCGGGACCAGGGAGCAATCAGCCCCAGCATTTT.

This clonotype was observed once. The CDR3, as DNA: TGTGCCAGCAGTGCCGGACAGGGTATAGATACGCAGTATTTT. It encodes CASSAGQGIDTQYF. V and J are TRBV6-2 or TRBV6-3 and TRBJ2-3; TRBD1 matches at 8 bases. Germline CDR1 is MNHEY and CDR2 is SVGEGT. The V gene end was trimmed by 5 bases and the J gene end by 5 bases; junction bases not matched to a gene: 6. The CDR3 is 14 residues long.

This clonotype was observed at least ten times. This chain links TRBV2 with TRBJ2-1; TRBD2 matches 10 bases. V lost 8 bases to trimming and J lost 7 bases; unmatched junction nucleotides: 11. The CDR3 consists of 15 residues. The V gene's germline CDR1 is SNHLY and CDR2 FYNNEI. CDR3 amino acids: CASLSVAGGRNEQFF. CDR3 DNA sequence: TGTGCCAGCCTTAGTGTAGCGGGAGGACGTAATGAGCAGTTCTTC.

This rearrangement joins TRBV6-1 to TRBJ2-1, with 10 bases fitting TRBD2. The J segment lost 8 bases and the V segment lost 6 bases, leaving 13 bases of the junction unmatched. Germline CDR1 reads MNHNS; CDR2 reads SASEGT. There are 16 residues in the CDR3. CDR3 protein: CASRRRTSGEGHEQFF. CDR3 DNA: TGTGCCAGCAGAAGGAGAACTAGCGGGGAAGGCCATGAGCAGTTCTTC.

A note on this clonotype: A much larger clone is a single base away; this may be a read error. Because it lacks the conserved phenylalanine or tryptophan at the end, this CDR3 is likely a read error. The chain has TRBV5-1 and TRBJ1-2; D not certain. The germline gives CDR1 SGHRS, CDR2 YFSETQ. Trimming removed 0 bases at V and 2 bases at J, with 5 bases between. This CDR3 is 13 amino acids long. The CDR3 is CASSLDSNYGYTL. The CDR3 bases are TGCGCCAGCAGCTTGGACAGCAACTATGGCTACACCCTC.

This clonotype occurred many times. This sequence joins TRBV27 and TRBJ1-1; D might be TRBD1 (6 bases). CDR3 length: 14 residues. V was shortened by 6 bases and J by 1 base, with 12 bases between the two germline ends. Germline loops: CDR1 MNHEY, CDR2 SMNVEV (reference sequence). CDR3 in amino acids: CASRYRAPNTEAFF. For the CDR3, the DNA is TGTGCCAGCAGATACAGGGCCCCGAACACTGAAGCTTTCTTT.

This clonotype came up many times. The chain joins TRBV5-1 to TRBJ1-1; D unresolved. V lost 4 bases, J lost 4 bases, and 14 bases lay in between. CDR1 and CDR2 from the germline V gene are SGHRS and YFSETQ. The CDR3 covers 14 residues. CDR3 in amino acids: CASSRPVGSTEAFF. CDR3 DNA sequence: TGCGCCAGCAGCCGGCCGGTCGGAAGCACTGAAGCTTTCTTT.

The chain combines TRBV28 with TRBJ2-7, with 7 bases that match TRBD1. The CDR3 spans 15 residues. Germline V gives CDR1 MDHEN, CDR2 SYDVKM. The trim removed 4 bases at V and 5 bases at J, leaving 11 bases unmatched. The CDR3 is CASSSPTGSRNEQYF. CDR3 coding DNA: TGTGCCAGCAGTTCCCCGACAGGGTCGAGGAACGAGCAGTACTTC.

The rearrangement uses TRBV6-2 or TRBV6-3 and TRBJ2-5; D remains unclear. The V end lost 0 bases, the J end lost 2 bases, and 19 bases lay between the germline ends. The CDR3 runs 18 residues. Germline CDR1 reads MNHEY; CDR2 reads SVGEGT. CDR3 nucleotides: TGTGCCAGCAGTTACTCGAACGTACGAACATTGTCTCAAGAGACCCAGTACTTC. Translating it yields CASSYSNVRTLSQETQYF.

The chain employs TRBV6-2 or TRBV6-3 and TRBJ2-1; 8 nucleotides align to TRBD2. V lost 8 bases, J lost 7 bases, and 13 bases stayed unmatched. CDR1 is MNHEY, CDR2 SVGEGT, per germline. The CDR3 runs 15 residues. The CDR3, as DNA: TGTGCCAGCCGGGGAGCGGGGGTTGGGGAAAATGAGCAGTTCTTC. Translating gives CASRGAGVGENEQFF.

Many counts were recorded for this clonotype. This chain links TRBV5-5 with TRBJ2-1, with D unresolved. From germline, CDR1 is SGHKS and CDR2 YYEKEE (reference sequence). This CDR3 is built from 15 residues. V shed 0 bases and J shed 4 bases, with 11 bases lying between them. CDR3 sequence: CASSLGAVRYNEQFF. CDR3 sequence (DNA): TGTGCCAGCAGCTTGGGGGCGGTCCGATACAATGAGCAGTTCTTC.

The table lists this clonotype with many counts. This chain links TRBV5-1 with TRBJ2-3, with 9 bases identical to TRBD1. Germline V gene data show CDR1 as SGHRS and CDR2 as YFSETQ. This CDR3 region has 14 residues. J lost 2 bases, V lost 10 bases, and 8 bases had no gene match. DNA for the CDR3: TGCGCCGGAAGGGGACAGGGCCCCACAGATACGCAGTATTTT. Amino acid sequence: CAGRGQGPTDTQYF.

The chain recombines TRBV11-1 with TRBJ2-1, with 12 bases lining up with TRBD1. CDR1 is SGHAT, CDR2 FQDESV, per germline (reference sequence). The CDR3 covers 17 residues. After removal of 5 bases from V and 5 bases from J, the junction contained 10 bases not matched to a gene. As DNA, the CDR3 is TGTGCCAGCAGCGCCCGGGACAGGGGGCGGCTGGACAATGAGCAGTTCTTC. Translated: CASSARDRGRLDNEQFF.

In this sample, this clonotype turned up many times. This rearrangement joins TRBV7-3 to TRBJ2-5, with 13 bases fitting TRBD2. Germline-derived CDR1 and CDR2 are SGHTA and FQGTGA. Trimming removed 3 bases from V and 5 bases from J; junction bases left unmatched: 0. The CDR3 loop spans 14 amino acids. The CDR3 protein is CASSLTSGGETQYF. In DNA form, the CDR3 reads TGTGCCAGCAGCTTGACTAGCGGGGGGGAGACCCAGTACTTC.

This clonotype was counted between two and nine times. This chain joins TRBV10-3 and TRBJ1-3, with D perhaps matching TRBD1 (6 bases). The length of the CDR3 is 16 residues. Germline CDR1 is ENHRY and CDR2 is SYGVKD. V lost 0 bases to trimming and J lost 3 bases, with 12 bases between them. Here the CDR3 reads CAISESSGAGGNTIYF. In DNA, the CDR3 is TGTGCCATCAGTGAGTCGTCAGGGGCTGGTGGAAACACCATATATTTT.

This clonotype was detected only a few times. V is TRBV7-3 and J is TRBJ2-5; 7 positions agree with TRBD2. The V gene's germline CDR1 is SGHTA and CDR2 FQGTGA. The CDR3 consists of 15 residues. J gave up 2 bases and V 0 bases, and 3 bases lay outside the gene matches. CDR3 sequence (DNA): TGTGCCAGCAGCTTAACACTAGCGAAACAAGAGACCCAGTACTTC. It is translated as CASSLTLAKQETQYF.

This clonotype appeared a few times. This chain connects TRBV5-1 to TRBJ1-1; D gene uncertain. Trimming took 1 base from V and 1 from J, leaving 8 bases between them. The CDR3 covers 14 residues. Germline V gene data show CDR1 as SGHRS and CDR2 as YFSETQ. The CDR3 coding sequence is TGCGCCAGCAGCTTGCCACAGAAGAACACTGAAGCTTTCTTT. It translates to CASSLPQKNTEAFF.

CDR3 region: CSARDRASNQPQHF. In DNA form, the CDR3 reads TGCAGTGCTAGAGACAGGGCTAGCAATCAGCCCCAGCATTTT. The chain has TRBV20-1 and TRBJ1-5; tentative D call: TRBD1 (5 bases). Per germline, CDR1 DFQATT and CDR2 SNEGSKA (reference sequence). Trimming cost V 0 bases and J 0 bases, with 6 bases left between them. This CDR3 has 14 residues.

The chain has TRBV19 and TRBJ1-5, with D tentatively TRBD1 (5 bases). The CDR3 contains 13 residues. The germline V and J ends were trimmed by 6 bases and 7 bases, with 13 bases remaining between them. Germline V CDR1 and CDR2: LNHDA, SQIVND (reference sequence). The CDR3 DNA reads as TGTGCCAGTAGGGGACGGCAGGGACAGCCCCAGCATTTT. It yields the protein CASRGRQGQPQHF.

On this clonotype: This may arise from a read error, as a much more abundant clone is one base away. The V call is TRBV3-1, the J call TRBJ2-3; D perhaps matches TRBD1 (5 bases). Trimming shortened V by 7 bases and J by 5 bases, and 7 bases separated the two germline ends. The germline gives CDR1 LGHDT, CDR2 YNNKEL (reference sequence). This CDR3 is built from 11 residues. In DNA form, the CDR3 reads TGTGCCAGCACCCAGGGAGATACGCAGTATTTT. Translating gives CASTQGDTQYF.